The 4 T cell receptor beta chains given below trace back to one sample, sequenced in a study of radiation and T cells in renal cell carcinoma. Time point here: blood 4 weeks post-SBRT, at nephrectomy. Treatment denoted: 15 Gy SBRT to primary tumor, nephrectomy 4 weeks later. The repertoire was sequenced with immunoSEQ multiplex PCR; TCRdb's copy has only in-frame clones and lacks some. The sample has 130,000 to 150,000 clones, around nine tenths seen once; the top ten hold around a sixth. This specimen consisted of blood, obtained from a patient whose treatment included radiotherapy and nephrectomy. The receptors were sampled from a woman aged 45-65 years with renal cell carcinoma.

The chain employs TRBV25-1 and TRBJ1-6; no clear D gene. This CDR3 region has 11 residues. The ends were cut back, 8 bases at V and 7 bases at J, with 6 bases in the middle. Germline V gives CDR1 MGHDK, CDR2 SYGVNS. The CDR3: CASRGNSPLHF. Written as DNA, the CDR3 is TGTGCCAGCCGAGGGAATTCACCCCTCCACTTT.

The chain couples TRBV18 to TRBJ2-3, with D uncertain. Trimming took 3 bases from V and 2 from J, leaving 3 bases between them. Germline V gene lookup returns CDR1 KGHSH and CDR2 LQKENI. This CDR3 is built from 12 residues. CDR3 in DNA: TGTGCCAGCTCACCTTACACAGATACGCAGTATTTT. It translates to CASSPYTDTQYF.

V and J are TRBV5-6 and TRBJ2-5; D uncertain. From germline, CDR1 is SGHDT and CDR2 YYEEEE. There are 14 residues in the CDR3. Trimming stripped 0 bases from V and 3 bases from J, with 9 bases between. Here the CDR3 reads CASSLEAAEETQYF. Here the CDR3 DNA reads TGTGCCAGCAGCTTGGAGGCGGCGGAAGAGACCCAGTACTTC.

The chain has TRBV4-1 and TRBJ2-1, with D perhaps matching TRBD1 or TRBD2 (5 bases each). V shed 4 bases and J shed 9 bases, with 22 bases lying between them. CDR1 is MGHRA, CDR2 YSYEKL, per germline. The CDR3 is 16 residues long. The CDR3, as DNA: TGCGCCAGCAGCCTTCCCAGCGTAGTCTCTGGGGGTGAGCAGTTCTTC. Translated: CASSLPSVVSGGEQFF.